Each of the 19 T cell receptor beta chains below was sequenced from the same sample in a study of blood T cell repertoires in COVID-19. Some clones are missing from TCRdb's copy, which holds only in-frame ones; the method was immunoSEQ multiplex PCR. The data contain about 210,000 clones, 85% of them singletons. The sequenced sample consisted of peripheral blood. All receptors come from an elderly woman with acute or convalescent COVID-19.

The sample holds one count of this clone. V and J are TRBV5-1 and TRBJ2-1; the D gene is possibly TRBD1 (6 bases). CDR3 length equals 15 residues. CDR1 is SGHRS and CDR2 is YFSETQ in the germline V gene. V was shortened by 0 bases and J by 5 bases, with 12 bases between the two germline ends. CDR3 sequence (DNA): TGCGCCAGCAGCTTGGGGGACACCTTAGACAATGAGCAGTTCTTC. This gives the protein CASSLGDTLDNEQFF.

The chain uses TRBV7-9 and TRBJ1-3, with 9 bases fitting TRBD1. The CDR3 runs to 16 residues. V was pared by 4 bases and J by 8 bases, with 12 bases of the junction left unmatched. Germline CDR1 SEHNR, CDR2 FQNEAQ (reference sequence). The CDR3 region has the DNA TGTGCCAGCAGCTCCGAATCACCGGGACAGGGACACACCATATATTTT. Translating it yields CASSSESPGQGHTIYF. The full variable domain, its missing parts supplied by reference TRBV7-9 and TRBJ1-3, is DTGVSQNPRHKITKRGQNVTFRCDPISEHNRLYWYRQTLGQGPEFLTYFQNEAQLEKSRLLSDRFSAERPKGSFSTLEIQRTEQGDSAMYLCASSSESPGQGHTIYFGEGSWLTVV.

This CDR3 is CASSLLAGDMNTEAFF. The CDR3 region has the DNA TGTGCCAGCAGCTTACTGGCAGGGGATATGAACACTGAAGCTTTCTTT. The chain links TRBV7-3 to TRBJ1-1; the D gene is possibly TRBD1 (6 bases). Trimming left V 2 bases short and J 0 bases short, with 13 bases between. The CDR3 has 16 amino acids. The germline gives CDR1 SGHTA, CDR2 FQGTGA.

In DNA form, the CDR3 reads TGTGCCAGCAGTTTTGAGGCTTCTCGGGGCTACACCTTC. This encodes CASSFEASRGYTF. V is TRBV12-3 or TRBV12-4 and J is TRBJ1-2, with D unresolved. The CDR3 sequence is 13 residues long. Trimming took off 3 bases at V and 8 bases at J, with 13 bases between the two ends.

This chain joins TRBV4-1 and TRBJ2-3; 10 bases map to TRBD2. Germline assignment: CDR1 MGHRA and CDR2 YSYEKL. Unmatched junction bases numbered 15, after V lost 3 bases and J lost 0 bases. The CDR3 is 20 residues long. CDR3 sequence reads: CASSQAGLAMNSRSTDTQYF. The DNA for the CDR3 is TGCGCCAGCAGCCAGGCGGGACTAGCGATGAATTCCCGAAGCACAGATACGCAGTATTTT.

The V gene is TRBV15, the J gene TRBJ1-1, with 9 nucleotides matching TRBD1. Per the germline V gene, CDR1 is LNHNV and CDR2 is YYDKDF (reference sequence). J gave up 3 bases and V 1 base, and 9 bases lay outside the gene matches. The CDR3 covers 17 residues. The CDR3 sequence: CATSRGSGTGTYTEAFF. The CDR3 bases are TGTGCCACCAGCAGAGGATCCGGGACAGGGACTTACACTGAAGCTTTCTTT.

V gene TRBV16 combines with J gene TRBJ1-5; 7 positions agree with TRBD1. There are 15 residues in the CDR3. The germline CDR1 and CDR2 sequences are KGHSY and FQNENV. With V trimmed by 7 bases and J by 5 bases, 11 bases remained unmatched. The CDR3 DNA is TGTGCCAGCACCCCAGAGACAGGGAACCATCAGCCCCAGCATTTT. Translated, it gives CASTPETGNHQPQHF.

The V call is TRBV7-2, the J call TRBJ2-5; the match to TRBD2 covers 7 bases. The CDR3 totals 15 residues. Germline V gives CDR1 SGHTA, CDR2 FQGNSA. Trimming cost V 5 bases and J 4 bases; bases outside gene matches: 10. The CDR3 is CASSVRLAEAETQYF. The CDR3 DNA follows: TGTGCCAGCAGCGTAAGGCTAGCGGAAGCAGAGACCCAGTACTTC.

To note about this clone: Other DNA variants within this sample encode the same CDR3. CDR3 nucleotides: TGTGCCAGCAGGGCGGGGGGGCTCGGTGATACGCAGTATTTT. It encodes CASRAGGLGDTQYF. This chain connects TRBV6-5 to TRBJ2-3, with 9 bases matching TRBD2. After removal of 6 bases from V and 6 bases from J, the junction contained 7 bases not matched to a gene. The CDR3 has 14 amino acids. In germline, CDR1 is MNHEY, CDR2 SVGAGI.

The J gene is TRBJ1-2, the V gene TRBV18; 7 bases are a match to TRBD1. Germline V gives CDR1 KGHSH, CDR2 LQKENI. This CDR3 is 19 amino acids long. V shed 2 bases and J 3 bases; nucleotides not matched to a gene: 18. CDR3 sequence (DNA): TGTGCCAGCTCACCATTAGGGGGGACAGATCTTCTTTCGGACTATGGCTACACCTTC. The encoded protein is CASSPLGGTDLLSDYGYTF.

CDR3 residues: CATSDLGKAGDSQPQHF. CDR3 coding DNA: TGTGCCACCAGTGATTTGGGGAAGGCAGGGGATAGTCAGCCCCAGCATTTT. The chain carries TRBV24-1 and TRBJ1-5, with TRBD1 as a possible D gene (6 bases). V was trimmed by 0 bases and J by 6 bases, leaving 17 bases between them. The CDR3 loop spans 17 amino acids. In germline, CDR1 is KGHDR, CDR2 SFDVKD.

The chain employs TRBV5-1 and TRBJ1-1; no reliable D call. With 0 bases removed from V and 1 base from J, the gap between germline ends came to 13 bases. Germline CDR1 and CDR2: SGHRS and YFSETQ. The CDR3 loop spans 16 amino acids. CDR3 in amino acids: CASSLVGLGRNTEAFF. CDR3 in DNA: TGCGCCAGCAGCTTGGTAGGTCTGGGCAGGAACACTGAAGCTTTCTTT.

V gene TRBV25-1 combines with J gene TRBJ2-7; D ambiguous. The CDR3 has 11 residues. Looked up from germline, CDR1 is MGHDK and CDR2 is SYGVNS. V was clipped by 5 bases and J by 6 bases, with 8 bases between them. Here the CDR3 DNA reads TGTGCCAGCAGTAATACAGTCGAGCAGTACTTC. Translation gives CASSNTVEQYF.

This clone was seen just once. This chain joins TRBV5-5 and TRBJ1-6; maybe TRBD1 (6 bases). CDR3 length: 18 residues. Germline V lookup: CDR1 SGHKS, CDR2 YYEKEE (reference sequence). The V and J ends lost 4 bases and 0 bases respectively, with 17 bases between them. CDR3 coding DNA: TGTGCCAGCAGCGGGACATTACCGTGGAGCTCCTATAATTCACCCCTCCACTTT. Encoded protein: CASSGTLPWSSYNSPLHF.

In this sample, this clone turned up a few times. The rearrangement links TRBV12-5 to TRBJ2-7; TRBD1 agrees at 8 bases. Germline V gene data show CDR1 as LGHNT and CDR2 as FRNRAP. The trim removed 3 bases at V and 2 bases at J, leaving 6 bases unmatched. This CDR3 comprises 15 residues. The CDR3, as DNA: TGTGCTAGTGGTTTCGGGACAGGCGGCACCTACGAGCAGTACTTC. Translation: CASGFGTGGTYEQYF.

This clone was seen only a few times. This chain uses TRBV6-5 with TRBJ2-3, with a possible D match to TRBD1 (5 bases). CDR3 length: 12 amino acids. Trimming removed 6 bases at V and 2 bases at J, with 6 bases between. CDR1 and CDR2 (germline): MNHEY, SVGAGI. This chain's CDR3 is CASRDNTDTQYF. The CDR3 nucleotides read TGTGCCAGCAGGGACAACACAGATACGCAGTATTTT.

The rearrangement uses TRBV6-2 or TRBV6-3 and TRBJ1-1, with TRBD1 as a possible D gene (5 bases). The CDR3 contains 17 residues. Trimming took off 2 bases at V and 5 bases at J, with 21 bases between the two ends. Germline loops: CDR1 MNHEY, CDR2 SVGEGT. CDR3 bases: TGTGCCAGCAGTTACGTTCGGGGGTTGGGGTCGAGAACTGAAGCTTTCTTT. As protein: CASSYVRGLGSRTEAFF.

This chain joins TRBV7-9 and TRBJ1-2; 7 positions match TRBD1. The CDR3 spans 14 residues. CDR1 is SEHNR, CDR2 FQNEAQ, per germline (reference sequence). With 4 bases clipped from V and 3 bases from J, the junction kept 5 bases outside the gene matches. In nucleotides, the CDR3 is TGTGCCAGCAGCTCACGACAGGGCTACTATGGCTACACCTTC. Protein sequence: CASSSRQGYYGYTF.

The chain has TRBV5-4 and TRBJ1-2, with 9 bases identical to TRBD1. Per germline, CDR1 SGHNT and CDR2 YYREEE (reference sequence). The CDR3 runs to 13 residues. Trimming took 4 bases from V and 8 from J; bases not matched to a gene: 6. CDR3 region: CASSRDREGGYTF. The CDR3, as DNA: TGTGCCAGCAGCCGGGACAGGGAGGGAGGCTACACCTTC.